This T cell receptor beta chain was sequenced during a study of blood T cell repertoires in COVID-19. The CDR3 runs 15 residues. Trimming pared 6 bases from V and 2 bases from J, leaving 14 bases between. Germline values: CDR1 SGHRS, CDR2 YFSETQ. Sequencing was performed with immunoSEQ multiplex PCR; in TCRdb, only in-frame clones are kept and a portion is missing. This table holds around 330,000 clones, over 75% found once. The origin of this receptor is a woman aged 40 to 50 who had recovered from COVID-19. The source material was PBMCs or T cells enriched from blood (not recorded which). The chain has TRBV5-1 and TRBJ2-2, with D possibly being TRBD2 (6 bases). DNA for the CDR3: TGCGCCAGCACCTCCGGGACTTCTAACACCGGGGAGCTGTTTTTT. Translated, it gives CASTSGTSNTGELFF.